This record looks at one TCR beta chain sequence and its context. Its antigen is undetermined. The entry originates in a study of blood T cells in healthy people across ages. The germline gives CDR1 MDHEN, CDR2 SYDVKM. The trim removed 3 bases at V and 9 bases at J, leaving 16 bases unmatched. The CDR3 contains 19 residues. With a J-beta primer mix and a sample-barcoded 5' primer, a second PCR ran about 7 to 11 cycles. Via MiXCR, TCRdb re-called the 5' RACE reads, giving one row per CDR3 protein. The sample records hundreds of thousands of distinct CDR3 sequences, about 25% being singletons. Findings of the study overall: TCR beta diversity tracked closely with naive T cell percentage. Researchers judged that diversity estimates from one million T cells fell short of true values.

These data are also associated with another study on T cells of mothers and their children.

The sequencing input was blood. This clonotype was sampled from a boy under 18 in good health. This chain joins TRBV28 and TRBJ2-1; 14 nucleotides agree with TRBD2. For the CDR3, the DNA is TGTGCCAGCAGTTTCCCGACTAGCGGGGGGGCATTCGGTAGCACTGAGCAGTTCTTC. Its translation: CASSFPTSGGAFGSTEQFF.